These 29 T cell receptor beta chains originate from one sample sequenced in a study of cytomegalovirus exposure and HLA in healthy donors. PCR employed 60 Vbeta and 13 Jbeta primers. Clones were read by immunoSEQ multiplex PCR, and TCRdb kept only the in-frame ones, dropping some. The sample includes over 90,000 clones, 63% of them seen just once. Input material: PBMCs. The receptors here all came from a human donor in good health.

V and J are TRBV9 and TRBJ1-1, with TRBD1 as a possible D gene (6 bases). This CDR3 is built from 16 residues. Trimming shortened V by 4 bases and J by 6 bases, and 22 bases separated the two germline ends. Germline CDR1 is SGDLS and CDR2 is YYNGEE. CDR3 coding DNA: TGTGCCAGCAGCCGCATGCCCCAGGGGCCAGGAGCTGAAGCTTTCTTT. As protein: CASSRMPQGPGAEAFF.

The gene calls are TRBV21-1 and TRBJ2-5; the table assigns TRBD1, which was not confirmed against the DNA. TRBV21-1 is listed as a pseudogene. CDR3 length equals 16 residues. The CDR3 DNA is TGTGCCAGCAGCAATCGGGGACAGGGGGCAGGAAAGACCCAGTACTTC. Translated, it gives CASSNRGQGAGKTQYF.

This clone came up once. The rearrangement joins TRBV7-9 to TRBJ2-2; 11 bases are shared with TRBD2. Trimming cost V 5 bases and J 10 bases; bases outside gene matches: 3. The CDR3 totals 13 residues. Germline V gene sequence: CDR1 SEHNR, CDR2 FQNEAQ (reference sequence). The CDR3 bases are TGTGCCAGCAGCCCACTAGCGGGAGAGGAGCTGTTTTTT. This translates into CASSPLAGEELFF.

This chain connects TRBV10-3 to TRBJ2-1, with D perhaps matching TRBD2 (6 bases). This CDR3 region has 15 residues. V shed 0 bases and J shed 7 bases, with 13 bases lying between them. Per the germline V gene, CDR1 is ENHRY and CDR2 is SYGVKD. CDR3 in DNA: TGTGCCATCAGTGAGTCTGCGGGACTGGGGAATGAGCAGTTCTTC. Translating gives CAISESAGLGNEQFF.

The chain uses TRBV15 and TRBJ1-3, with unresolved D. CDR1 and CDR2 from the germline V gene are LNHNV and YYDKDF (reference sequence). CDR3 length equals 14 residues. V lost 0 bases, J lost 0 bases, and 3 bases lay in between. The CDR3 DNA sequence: TGTGCCACCAGCAGAGATCTCTCTGGAAACACCATATATTTT. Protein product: CATSRDLSGNTIYF.

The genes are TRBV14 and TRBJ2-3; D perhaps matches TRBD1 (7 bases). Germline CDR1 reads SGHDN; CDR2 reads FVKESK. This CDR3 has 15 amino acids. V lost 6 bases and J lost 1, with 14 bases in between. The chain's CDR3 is CASRSTGEGTDTQYF. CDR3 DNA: TGTGCCAGCAGGTCTACAGGGGAGGGCACAGATACGCAGTATTTT.

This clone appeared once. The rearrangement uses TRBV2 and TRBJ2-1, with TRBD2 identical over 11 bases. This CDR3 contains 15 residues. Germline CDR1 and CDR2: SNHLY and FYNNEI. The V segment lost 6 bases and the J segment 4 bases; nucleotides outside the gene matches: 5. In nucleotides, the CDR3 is TGTGCCAGCAGAGATACTAGCGGGGGTTACAATGAGCAGTTCTTC. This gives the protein CASRDTSGGYNEQFF.

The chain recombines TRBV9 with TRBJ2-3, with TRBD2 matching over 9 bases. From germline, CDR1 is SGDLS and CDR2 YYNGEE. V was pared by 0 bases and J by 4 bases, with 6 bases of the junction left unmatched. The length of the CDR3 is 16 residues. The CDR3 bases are TGTGCCAGCAGCGTAGTGTTAGCGGGAGTCGCAGATACGCAGTATTTT. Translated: CASSVVLAGVADTQYF.

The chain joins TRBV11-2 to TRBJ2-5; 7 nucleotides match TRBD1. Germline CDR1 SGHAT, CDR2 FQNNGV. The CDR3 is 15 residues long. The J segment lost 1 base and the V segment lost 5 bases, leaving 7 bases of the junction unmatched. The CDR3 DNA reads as TGTGCCAGCAGCCCGAGGGGGCCCCGCCAAGAGACCCAGTACTTC. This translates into CASSPRGPRQETQYF.

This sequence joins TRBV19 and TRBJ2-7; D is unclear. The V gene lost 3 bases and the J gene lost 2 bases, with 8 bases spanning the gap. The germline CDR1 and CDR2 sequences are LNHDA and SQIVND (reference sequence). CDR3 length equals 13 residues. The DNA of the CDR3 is TGTGCCAGTAGTATTAGTCCAACCTACGAGCAGTACTTC. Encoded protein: CASSISPTYEQYF.

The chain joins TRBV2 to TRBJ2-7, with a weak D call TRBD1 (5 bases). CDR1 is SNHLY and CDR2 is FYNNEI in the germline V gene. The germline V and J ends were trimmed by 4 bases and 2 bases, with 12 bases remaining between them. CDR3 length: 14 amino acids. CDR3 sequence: CASSAPTAPYEQYF. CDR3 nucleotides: TGTGCCAGCAGTGCCCCGACAGCCCCCTACGAGCAGTACTTC.

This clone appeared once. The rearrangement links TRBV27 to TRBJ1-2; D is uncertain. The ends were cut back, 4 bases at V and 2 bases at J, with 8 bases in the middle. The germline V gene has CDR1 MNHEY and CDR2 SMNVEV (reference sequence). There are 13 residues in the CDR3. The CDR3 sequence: CASSYGRNYGYTF. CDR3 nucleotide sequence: TGTGCCAGCAGTTACGGCAGGAACTATGGCTACACCTTC.

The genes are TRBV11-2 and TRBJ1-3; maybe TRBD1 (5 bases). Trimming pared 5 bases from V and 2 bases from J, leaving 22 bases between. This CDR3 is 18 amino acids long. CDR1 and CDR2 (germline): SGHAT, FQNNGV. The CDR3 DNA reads TGTGCCAGCAGCCCAACCTCCGCCACGCGGGGCGCTGGAAACACCATATATTTT. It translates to CASSPTSATRGAGNTIYF.

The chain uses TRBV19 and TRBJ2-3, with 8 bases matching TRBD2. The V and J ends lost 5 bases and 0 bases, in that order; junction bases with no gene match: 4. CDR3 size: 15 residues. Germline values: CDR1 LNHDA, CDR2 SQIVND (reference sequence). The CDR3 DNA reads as TGTGCCAGTAGTCTACTAGCGGCTAGCACAGATACGCAGTATTTT. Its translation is CASSLLAASTDTQYF.

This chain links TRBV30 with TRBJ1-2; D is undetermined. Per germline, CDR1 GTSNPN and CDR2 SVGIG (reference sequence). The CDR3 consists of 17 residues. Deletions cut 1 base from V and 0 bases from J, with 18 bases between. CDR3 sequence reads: CAWSGVRLTGPNYGYTF. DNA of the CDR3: TGTGCCTGGAGTGGGGTGAGGCTGACTGGCCCTAACTATGGCTACACCTTC.

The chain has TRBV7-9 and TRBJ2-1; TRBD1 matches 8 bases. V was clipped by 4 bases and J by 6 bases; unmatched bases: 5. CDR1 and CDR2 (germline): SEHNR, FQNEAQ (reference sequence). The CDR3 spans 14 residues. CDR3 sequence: CASSSAGQVNEQFF. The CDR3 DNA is TGTGCCAGCAGCTCCGCGGGACAGGTCAATGAGCAGTTCTTC.

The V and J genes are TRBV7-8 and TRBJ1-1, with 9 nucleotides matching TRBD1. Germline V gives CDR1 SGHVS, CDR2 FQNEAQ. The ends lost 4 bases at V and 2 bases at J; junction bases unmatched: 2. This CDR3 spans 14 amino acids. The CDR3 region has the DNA TGTGCCAGCAGCTCGGACAGGGGAAACACTGAAGCTTTCTTT. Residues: CASSSDRGNTEAFF.

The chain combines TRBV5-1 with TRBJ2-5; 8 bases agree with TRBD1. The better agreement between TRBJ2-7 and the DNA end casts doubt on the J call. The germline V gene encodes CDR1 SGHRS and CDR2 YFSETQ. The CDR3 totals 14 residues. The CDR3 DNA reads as TGCGCCAGCAGCCTGGGACAGGACAACTACGAGCAGTACTTC. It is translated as CASSLGQDNYEQYF.

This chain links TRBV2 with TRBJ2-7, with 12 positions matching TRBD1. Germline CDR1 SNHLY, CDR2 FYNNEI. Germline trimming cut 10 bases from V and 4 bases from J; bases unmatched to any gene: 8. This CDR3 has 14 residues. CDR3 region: CATSGGQGAYEQYF. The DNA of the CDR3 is TGTGCCACCTCCGGGGGACAGGGGGCTTACGAGCAGTACTTC.

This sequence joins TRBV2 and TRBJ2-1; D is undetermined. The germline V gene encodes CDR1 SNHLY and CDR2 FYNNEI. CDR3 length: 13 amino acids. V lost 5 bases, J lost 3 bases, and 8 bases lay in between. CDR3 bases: TGTGCCAGCAGTACCGAACTCTACAATGAGCAGTTCTTC. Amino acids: CASSTELYNEQFF. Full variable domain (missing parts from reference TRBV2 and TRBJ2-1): EPEVTQTPSHQVTQMGQEVILRCVPISNHLYFYWYRQILGQKVEFLVSFYNNEISEKSEIFDDQFSVERPDGSNFTLKIRSTKLEDSAMYFCASSTELYNEQFFGPGTRLTVL.

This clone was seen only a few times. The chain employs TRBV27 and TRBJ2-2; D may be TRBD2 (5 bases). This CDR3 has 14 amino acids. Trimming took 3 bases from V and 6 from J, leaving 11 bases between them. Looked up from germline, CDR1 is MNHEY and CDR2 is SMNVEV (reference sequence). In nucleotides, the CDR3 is TGTGCCAGCAGTTTCTATTCGGGGTCCGGGGAGCTGTTTTTT. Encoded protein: CASSFYSGSGELFF.

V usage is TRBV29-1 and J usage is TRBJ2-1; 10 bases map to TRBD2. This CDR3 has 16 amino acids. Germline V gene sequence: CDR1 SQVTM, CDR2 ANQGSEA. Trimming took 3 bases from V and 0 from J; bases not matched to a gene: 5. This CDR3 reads CSVEGLARSSYNEQFF. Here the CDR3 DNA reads TGCAGCGTTGAGGGACTAGCGAGAAGCTCCTACAATGAGCAGTTCTTC.

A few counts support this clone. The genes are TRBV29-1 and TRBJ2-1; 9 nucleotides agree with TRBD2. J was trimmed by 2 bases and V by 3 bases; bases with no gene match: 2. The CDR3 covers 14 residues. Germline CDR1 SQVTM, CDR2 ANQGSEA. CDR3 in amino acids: CSVDAGGPYNEQFF. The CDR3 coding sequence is TGCAGCGTTGACGCGGGAGGGCCCTACAATGAGCAGTTCTTC.

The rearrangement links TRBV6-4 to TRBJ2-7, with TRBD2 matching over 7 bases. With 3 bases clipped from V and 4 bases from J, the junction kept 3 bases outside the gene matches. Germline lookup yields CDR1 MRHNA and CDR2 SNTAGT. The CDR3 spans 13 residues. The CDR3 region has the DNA TGTGCCAGCAGTGAGAGGGAGGGTTACGAGCAGTACTTC. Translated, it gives CASSEREGYEQYF.

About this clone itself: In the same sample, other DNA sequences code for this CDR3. The chain's CDR3 is CASSLGLAAYTGELFF. The CDR3 DNA sequence: TGCGCCAGCAGCTTAGGACTAGCGGCCTACACCGGGGAGCTGTTTTTT. V usage is TRBV5-1 and J usage is TRBJ2-2, with 10 bases lining up with TRBD2. Per the germline V gene, CDR1 is SGHRS and CDR2 is YFSETQ. V gave up 2 bases and J gave up 3 bases; unmatched junction bases: 4. The CDR3 is 16 residues long. The whole variable domain, filled in from reference TRBV5-1 and TRBJ2-2, reads KAGVTQTPRYLIKTRGQQVTLSCSPISGHRSVSWYQQTPGQGLQFLFEYFSETQRNKGNFPGRFSGRQFSNSRSEMNVSTLELGDSALYLCASSLGLAAYTGELFFGEGSRLTVL.

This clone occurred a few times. As DNA, the CDR3 is TGTGCCAGCAGTTCGTACAGGGGCTCAGCTAACTATGGCTACACCTTC. It specifies CASSSYRGSANYGYTF. V usage is TRBV28 and J usage is TRBJ1-2; 7 bases fit TRBD1. CDR3 length equals 16 residues. The V gene end was trimmed by 4 bases and the J gene end by 0 bases; junction bases not matched to a gene: 8. Germline loops: CDR1 MDHEN, CDR2 SYDVKM.

The CDR3 region is CASSMGSGRTYEQYF. DNA for the CDR3: TGTGCCAGTAGTATGGGTAGCGGGAGGACCTACGAGCAGTACTTC. The genes are TRBV19 and TRBJ2-7, with TRBD2 matching over 10 bases. Germline trimming cut 3 bases from V and 2 bases from J; bases unmatched to any gene: 4. Germline V CDR1 and CDR2: LNHDA, SQIVND (reference sequence). CDR3 length: 15 residues.

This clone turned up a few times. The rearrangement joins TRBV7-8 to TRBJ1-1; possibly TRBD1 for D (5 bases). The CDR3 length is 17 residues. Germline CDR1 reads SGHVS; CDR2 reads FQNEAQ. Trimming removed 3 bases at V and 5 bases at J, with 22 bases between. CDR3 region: CASSFLPRGTPRTEAFF. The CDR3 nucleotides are TGTGCCAGCAGCTTCTTACCCCGGGGGACGCCGAGGACTGAAGCTTTCTTT.

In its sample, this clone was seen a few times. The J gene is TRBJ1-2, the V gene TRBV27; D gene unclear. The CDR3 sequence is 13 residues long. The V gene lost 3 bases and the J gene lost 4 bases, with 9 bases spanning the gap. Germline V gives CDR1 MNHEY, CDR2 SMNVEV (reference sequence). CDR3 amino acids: CASSFGVSYGYTF. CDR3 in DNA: TGTGCCAGCAGTTTTGGAGTCTCCTATGGCTACACCTTC.